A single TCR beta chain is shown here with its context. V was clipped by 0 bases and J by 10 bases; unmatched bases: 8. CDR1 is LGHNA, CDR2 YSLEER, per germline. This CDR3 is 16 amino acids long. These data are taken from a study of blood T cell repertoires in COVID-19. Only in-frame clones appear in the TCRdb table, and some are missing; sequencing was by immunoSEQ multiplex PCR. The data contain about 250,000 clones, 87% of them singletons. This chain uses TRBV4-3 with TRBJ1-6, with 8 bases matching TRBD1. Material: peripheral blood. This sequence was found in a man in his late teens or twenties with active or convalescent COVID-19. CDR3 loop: CASSQDRTGLDSPLHF. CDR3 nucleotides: TGCGCCAGCAGCCAAGATCGGACAGGGTTGGACTCACCCCTCCACTTT.